This record covers a single T cell receptor beta chain. V lost 0 bases and J lost 5; bases outside the gene matches: 2. This CDR3 spans 14 amino acids. Germline V gene sequence: CDR1 SGDLS, CDR2 YYNGEE. This specimen comes from a study of blood T cell repertoires in COVID-19. Study overall: Sources were T cells, B-cell-depleted T cells, or PBMCs; the material itself was cDNA or gDNA.

TCRdb's table, derived via immunoSEQ multiplex PCR, lists solely in-frame clones and lacks some. The table includes fewer than 25,000 clones, about 91% detected once. This clonotype was obtained from an older man with active COVID-19. The chain joins TRBV9 to TRBJ1-5; 7 nucleotides align to TRBD1. Sequenced sample: peripheral blood. This chain's CDR3 is CASSVGDSYQPQHF. As DNA, the CDR3 is TGTGCCAGCAGCGTAGGGGACAGCTATCAGCCCCAGCATTTT. The full variable domain, its missing parts supplied by reference TRBV9 and TRBJ1-5, is DSGVTQTPKHLITATGQRVTLRCSPRSGDLSVYWYQQSLDQGLQFLIQYYNGEERAKGNILERFSAQQFPDLHSELNLSSLELGDSALYFCASSVGDSYQPQHFGDGTRLSIL.